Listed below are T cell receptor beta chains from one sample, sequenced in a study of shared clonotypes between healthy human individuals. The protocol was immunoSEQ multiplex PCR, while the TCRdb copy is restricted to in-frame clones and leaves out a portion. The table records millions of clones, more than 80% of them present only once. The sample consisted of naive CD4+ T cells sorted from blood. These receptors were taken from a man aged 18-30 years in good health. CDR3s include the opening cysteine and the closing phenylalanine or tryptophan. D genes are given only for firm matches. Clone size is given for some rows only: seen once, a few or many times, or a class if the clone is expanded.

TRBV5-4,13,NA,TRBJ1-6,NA,TGTGCCAGCAGCCAGGGGACCCAATCACCCCTCCACTTT,CASSQGTQSPLHF
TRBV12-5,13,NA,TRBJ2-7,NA,TGTGCTAGTGGTTTGTCGAAAGTCTACGAGCAGTACTTC,CASGLSKVYEQYF
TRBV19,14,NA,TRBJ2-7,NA,TGTGCCAGTAGTCCAGCCGACGGCTCCTACGAGCAGTACTTC,CASSPADGSYEQYF
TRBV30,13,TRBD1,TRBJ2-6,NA,TGTGCCTGCTACAGGGGCCCGGCCAACGTCCTGACTTTC,CACYRGPANVLTF
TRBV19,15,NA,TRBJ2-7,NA,TGTGCCAGTAGTCCCCGGGGGCGGGGTGCCTACGAGCAGTACTTC,CASSPRGRGAYEQYF
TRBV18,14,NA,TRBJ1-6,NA,TGTGCCAGCTCACCCGGACAGATTAATTCACCCCTCCACTTT,CASSPGQINSPLHF
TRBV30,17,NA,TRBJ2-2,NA,TGTGCCTGGAGTCCGGGGGGCCCCGGGGGGTACGCCGGGGAGCTGTTTTTT,CAWSPGGPGGYAGELFF
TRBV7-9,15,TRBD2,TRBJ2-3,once,TGTGCCAGCAGCCCCGGGACTAAATATACAGATACGCAGTATTTT,CASSPGTKYTDTQYF
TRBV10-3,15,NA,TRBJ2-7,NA,TGTGCCATCAGTGATTTTCAGGAGAAAGCCTACGAGCAGTACTTC,CAISDFQEKAYEQYF
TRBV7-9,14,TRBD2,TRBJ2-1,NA,TGTGCCAGCAGCCTAGGACTAGCGGGAGTTGAGCAGTTCTTC,CASSLGLAGVEQFF
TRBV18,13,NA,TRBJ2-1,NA,TGTGCCAGCTCACCGCCCAGGGGAAATGAGCAGTTCTTC,CASSPPRGNEQFF
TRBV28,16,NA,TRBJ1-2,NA,TGTGCCAGCAGTTTTCTCTCGGGGGCCCCCATGAGGGGCTACACCTTC,CASSFLSGAPMRGYTF
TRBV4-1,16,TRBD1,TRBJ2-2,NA,TGCGCCAGCAGCCCCGGACAGGTGACGAACACCGGGGAGCTGTTTTTT,CASSPGQVTNTGELFF
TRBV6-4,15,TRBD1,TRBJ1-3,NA,TGTGCCAGCAGTCCCGGGACAGGGTACGGAAACACCATATATTTT,CASSPGTGYGNTIYF
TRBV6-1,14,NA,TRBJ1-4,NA,TGTGCCAGCAGCCGGACAGCTACTAATGAAAAACTGTTTTTT,CASSRTATNEKLFF
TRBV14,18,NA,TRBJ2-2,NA,TGTGCCAGCAGCCCCGATCTCCCGGGAGCCCTGGGGGCCGGGGAGCTGTTTTTT,CASSPDLPGALGAGELFF
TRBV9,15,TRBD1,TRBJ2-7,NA,TGTGCCAGCAGCGAGGGGACAGGTAGCCTCCACGAGCAGTACTTC,CASSEGTGSLHEQYF
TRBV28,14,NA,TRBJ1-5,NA,TGTGCCAGCAGTTTAAGTACGAGCAATCAGCCCCAGCATTTT,CASSLSTSNQPQHF
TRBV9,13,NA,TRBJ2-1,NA,TGTGCCAGCAGCGTAAATCCCCTAGGGGAGCAGTTCTTC,CASSVNPLGEQFF
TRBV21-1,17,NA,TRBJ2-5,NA,TGTGCCAGCAGCAATTCCCGCCGGCAACAGGGGGAAGAGACCCAGTACTTC,CASSNSRRQQGEETQYF
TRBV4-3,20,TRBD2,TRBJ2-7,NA,TGCGCCAGCAGCCAAGATGGCGGGCTAGCGGGAGGGCTTTGCTCCTACGAGCAGTACTTC,CASSQDGGLAGGLCSYEQYF
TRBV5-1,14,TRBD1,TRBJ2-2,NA,TGCGCCAGCAGCGTTGGACAGGGCGGCGGGGAGCTGTTTTTT,CASSVGQGGGELFF
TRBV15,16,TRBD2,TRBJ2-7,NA,TGTGCCACCAGCAGAGATCTCGGCGGGGGGGCAGGTGAGCAGTACTTC,CATSRDLGGGAGEQYF
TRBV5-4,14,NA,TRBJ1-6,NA,TGTGCCAGCAGCTTGAGGGGCTATAATTCACCCCTCCACTTT,CASSLRGYNSPLHF
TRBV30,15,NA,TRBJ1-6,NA,TGTGCCTGGAGTGCTTTGCGGGGGATAGGGTCACCCCTCCACTTT,CAWSALRGIGSPLHF
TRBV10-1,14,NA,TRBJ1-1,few,TGCGCCAGCAGCGCTACAGGGTCGGACACTGAAGCTTTCTTT,CASSATGSDTEAFF
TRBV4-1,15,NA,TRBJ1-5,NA,TGCGCCAGCAGCCAAGAGGTGGGTTTAAGTCAGCCCCAGCATTTT,CASSQEVGLSQPQHF
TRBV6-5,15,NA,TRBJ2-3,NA,TGTGCCAGCAGTACGGCTACCCCTGTCACAGATACGCAGTATTTT,CASSTATPVTDTQYF
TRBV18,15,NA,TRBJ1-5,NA,TGTGCCAGCTCACCACCGCTTGGGGATCATCAGCCCCAGCATTTT,CASSPPLGDHQPQHF
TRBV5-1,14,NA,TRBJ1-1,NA,TGCGCCAGCAGCTTGGGCGGATTGAACACTGAAGCTTTCTTT,CASSLGGLNTEAFF
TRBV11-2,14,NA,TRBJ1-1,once,TGTGCCAGCAGCTTAGTCCTCGACAGAGCTGAAGCTTTCTTT,CASSLVLDRAEAFF
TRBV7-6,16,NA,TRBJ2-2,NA,TGTGCCAGCAGCTACGTCGTGGTCCCGGAGACCGGGGAGCTGTTTTTT,CASSYVVVPETGELFF
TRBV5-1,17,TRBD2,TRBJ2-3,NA,TGCGCCAGCAGCTCGGGACTAGCGGGGGGGAGCACAGATACGCAGTATTTT,CASSSGLAGGSTDTQYF
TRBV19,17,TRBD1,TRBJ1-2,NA,TGTGCCAGTAGTATAGATCACCCGACAGGGAGGTTCTATGGCTACACCTTC,CASSIDHPTGRFYGYTF
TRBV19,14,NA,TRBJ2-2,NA,TGTGCCAGTAGTATTTCTACAGGGTCCGGGGAGCTGTTTTTT,CASSISTGSGELFF
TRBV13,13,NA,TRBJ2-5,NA,TGTGCCAGCAGCTACAGGGACCAAGAGACCCAGTACTTC,CASSYRDQETQYF
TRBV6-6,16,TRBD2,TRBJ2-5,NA,TGTGCCAGCAGTTACGGGCTAGCGGGAGGGGAAGAGACCCAGTACTTC,CASSYGLAGGEETQYF
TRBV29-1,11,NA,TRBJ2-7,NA,TGCAGCGTTGGCGATGACTACGAGCAGTACTTC,CSVGDDYEQYF
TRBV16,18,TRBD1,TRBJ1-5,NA,TGTGCCAGCAGCCGGGGGACAGGGTACAGGTTCGGCAATCAGCCCCAGCATTTT,CASSRGTGYRFGNQPQHF
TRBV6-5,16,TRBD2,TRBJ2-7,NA,TGTGCCAGCAGTTTCACCGGGACTAGCGGGACCTACGAGCAGTACTTC,CASSFTGTSGTYEQYF
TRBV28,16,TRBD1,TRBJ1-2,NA,TGTGCCAGCAGTTCCACAGGGGGCCCCTTTAACTATGGCTACACCTTC,CASSSTGGPFNYGYTF
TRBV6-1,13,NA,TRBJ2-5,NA,TGTGCCACCCAATTCGACAGGCAAGAGACCCAGTACTTC,CATQFDRQETQYF
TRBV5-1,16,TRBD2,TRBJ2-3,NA,TGCGCCAGCAGCCCGCGGACTAGCGGGGACACAGATACGCAGTATTTT,CASSPRTSGDTDTQYF
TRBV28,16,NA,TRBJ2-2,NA,TGTGCCAGCAGTGGACGAAAGGGGGCGAACACCGGGGAGCTGTTTTTT,CASSGRKGANTGELFF
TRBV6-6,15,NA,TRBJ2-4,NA,TGTGCCAGCAGTTACTCGTTGGGGGCTGGGAACATTCAGTACTTC,CASSYSLGAGNIQYF
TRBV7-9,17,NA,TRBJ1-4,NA,TGTGCCAGCAGCCATAATTTTGGACCGGCAACTAATGAAAAACTGTTTTTT,CASSHNFGPATNEKLFF
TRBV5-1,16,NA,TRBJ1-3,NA,TGCGCCAGCAGCCCCGGGACGCAGAGTTTTGGAAACACCATATATTTT,CASSPGTQSFGNTIYF
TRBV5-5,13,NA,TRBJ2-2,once,TGTGCCAGCAGCCTACAGGGTACCGGGGAGCTGTTTTTT,CASSLQGTGELFF
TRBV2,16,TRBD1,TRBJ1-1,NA,TGTGCCAGCAGTGATCCGGGACAGGATTTGAAGACTGAAGCTTTCTTT,CASSDPGQDLKTEAFF
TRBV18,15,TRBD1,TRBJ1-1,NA,TGTGCCAGCTCACCGCGGACAGGGACCAACACTGAAGCTTTCTTT,CASSPRTGTNTEAFF
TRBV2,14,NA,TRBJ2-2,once,TGTGCCAGCAGATGGGAGATGAACACCGGGGAGCTGTTTTTT,CASRWEMNTGELFF
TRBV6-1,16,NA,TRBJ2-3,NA,TGTGCCAGCAGTGTGTCTAGGGGAGCTAGCACAGATACGCAGTATTTT,CASSVSRGASTDTQYF
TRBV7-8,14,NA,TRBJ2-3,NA,TGTGCCAGCAGCCCCCGGTGGGGCACAGATACGCAGTATTTT,CASSPRWGTDTQYF